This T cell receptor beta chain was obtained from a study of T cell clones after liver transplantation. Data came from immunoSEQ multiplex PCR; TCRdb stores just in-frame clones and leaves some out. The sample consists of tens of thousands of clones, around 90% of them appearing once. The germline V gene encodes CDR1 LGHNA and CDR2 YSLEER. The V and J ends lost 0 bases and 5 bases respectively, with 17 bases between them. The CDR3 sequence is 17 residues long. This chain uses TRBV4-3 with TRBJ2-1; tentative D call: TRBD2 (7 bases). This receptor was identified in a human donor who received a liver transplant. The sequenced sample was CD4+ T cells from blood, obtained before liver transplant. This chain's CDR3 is CASSQDSRRGLDNEQFF. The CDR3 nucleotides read TGCGCCAGCAGCCAAGATTCTAGGCGGGGGCTAGACAATGAGCAGTTCTTC.